This T cell receptor beta chain was obtained from a study of blood T cell repertoires in COVID-19. Across the study: The origin of the acute and convalescent COVID-19 samples was the United States, Italy and Spain. Sample material is recorded as cDNA or gDNA derived from T cells, B-cell-depleted T cells, or PBMCs.

The V end was cut by 4 bases, the J end by 6 bases, with 16 bases between. CDR3 length: 14 residues. Germline V gives CDR1 MNHEY, CDR2 SVGEGT. Symptom resolution, clearance, or two negative PCRs marked the recovered donors of Cohort 3. In the original workflow: It was from reference gene primer amplification that nucleated cell counts were estimated. Produced via immunoSEQ multiplex PCR; TCRdb's table is partial and in-frame only. D and trimming come from the DNA, and the V and J calls and clone size come from that table. This sample has 150,000 to 200,000 clones, with 88% found just once. The V call is TRBV6-2 or TRBV6-3, the J call TRBJ2-7, with D perhaps matching TRBD2 (6 bases). The specimen was PBMCs or T cells enriched from blood (not recorded which). The TCR comes from a woman younger than 30 who had recovered from COVID-19. CDR3 nucleotides: TGTGCCAGCAGTTCCCCGGGGGACCCGATCGAGCAGTACTTC. Protein product: CASSSPGDPIEQYF.